This T cell receptor beta chain was captured by sequencing in a study of identical twins. TCRdb independently ran MiXCR on the 5' RACE reads; one entry per CDR3 protein. This sample yields about 220,000 distinct CDR3 sequences, of which around 6.9% are seen a single time; about 1.8% belongs to the top ten. Study observations and caveats: The study reached conclusions through statistical analysis that was cross-sectional, not following the same donors. The authors noted that invariant MAIT and iNKT cells could partly confound zero-insertion analyses. Researchers reported weaker excess twin sharing in beta out-of-frame sequences. Memory repertoires lacked the insertion deficit that abundant cord blood beta clonotypes showed.

This clonotype was observed a few times. Its antigen is unknown. The CDR3 runs 13 residues. These records were also assigned to another study, of yellow fever vaccine responses in identical twins.

This chain uses TRBV12-3 or TRBV12-4 with TRBJ1-3; tentatively, D is TRBD1 (6 bases). This sequence was found in a woman between 18 and 29 years old in good health. Source material: memory (CD45RO+) T cells sorted from blood. Here the CDR3 DNA reads TGTGCGAACAGGGTGTTCTCTGGAAACACCATATATTTT. It is translated as CANRVFSGNTIYF.